This entry features one T cell receptor beta chain sequence. The antigen this receptor binds is unknown. It has no much larger one-base neighbor in the sample; base qualities were not kept. The data are from a study of blood T cell repertoires in COVID-19 (dated by TCRdb to about 2020). Background for the entire study: Samples from collaborators originated in the United States, Italy and Spain and spanned both the acute and convalescent phases of COVID-19. The prospective study material was composed of cDNA or gDNA derived from T cells, B-cell-depleted T cells, or PBMCs. Deeply sampled blood TCRbeta repertoires from subjects exposed to, actively infected with, or recovered from COVID-19 were included in the dataset. A freely available public database, intended as a resource for researchers studying the immune response to SARS-CoV-2, is where the repertoires were released. The samples were drawn from two sources: the first 160 participants of the ongoing ImmuneRACE study, and 1,254 subjects contributed by 6 global collaborators. Nearly every sample came with metadata listing a de-identified subject ID, COVID-19 status, age in years and sex. Where available, HLA class I and class II types were obtained from metadata supplied by the sample provider rather than from assay-based typing. What the work shows at the level of the full study, not this receptor alone: The quantity of clinical and demographic metadata differed by source and by participant and was supplied without curation.

The CDR3 has 15 amino acids, counting the end cysteine and phenylalanine. Of all the DNA, just the CDR3 is kept, 45 bases in frame from base 1. Reading the germline V gene gives CDR1 SGHVS and CDR2 FNYEAQ. V sheds 2 bases and J sheds 3 bases, leaving 13 bases between their ends. One collaborating source in Seattle enrolled patients during active infection and followed them longitudinally through the course of disease. Whole blood was collected in K2EDTA tubes by collaborating institutions according to the institutions' own protocols. For TCRbeta analysis, collaborators shipped samples as frozen whole blood, isolated PBMCs, or DNA extracted from either of those sample types. TCRbeta CDR3 regions were amplified from genomic DNA using the immunoSEQ Assay, a bias-controlled multiplex PCR. The original pipeline was this. Nucleated cell counts per sample were estimated from amplification of reference gene primers within the assay. Sequence reads were collapsed and filtered to measure the absolute abundance of every unique TCRbeta CDR3 rearrangement. For each sample, productive Simpson clonality was calculated by taking the square root of Simpson's diversity index across productive rearrangements. Held by TCRdb, this immuneACCESS table contains in-frame sequences only and omits some clones. Under half of the omission traces to an unresolved V gene where checked; the cause of the rest is unknown. V and J calls plus clone size are reproduced from that table; the DNA served to infer D and trimming. The sample table shows over 400,000 clones, and around nine tenths are seen once. 7.8% of the sample comes from the top ten.

In this chain, TRBV7-6 is recombined with TRBJ1-1; 6 matching bases give a weak D call of TRBD1. The sample consisted of peripheral blood. This clonotype was sampled from a woman between 50 and 59 years old with COVID-19, enrolled during active disease. The CDR3 loop reads CASSLRTGPDTEAFF. The base sequence is TGTGCCAGCAGCTTACGTACAGGGCCGGACACTGAAGCTTTCTTT.